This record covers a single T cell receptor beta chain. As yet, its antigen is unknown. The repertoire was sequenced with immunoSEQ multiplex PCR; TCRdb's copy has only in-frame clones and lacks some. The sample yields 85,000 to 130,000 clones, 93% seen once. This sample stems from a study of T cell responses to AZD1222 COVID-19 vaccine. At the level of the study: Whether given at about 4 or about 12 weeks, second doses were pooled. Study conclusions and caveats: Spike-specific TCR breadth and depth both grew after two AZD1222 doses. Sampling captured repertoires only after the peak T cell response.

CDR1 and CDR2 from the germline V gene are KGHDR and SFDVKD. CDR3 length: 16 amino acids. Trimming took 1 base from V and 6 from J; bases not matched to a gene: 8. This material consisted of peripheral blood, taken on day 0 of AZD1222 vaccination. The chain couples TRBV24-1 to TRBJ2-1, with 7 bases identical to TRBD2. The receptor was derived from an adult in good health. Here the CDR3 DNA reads TGTGCCACCAGTGATTTAGTCGGGACTACCATCAATGAGCAGTTCTTC. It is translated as CATSDLVGTTINEQFF.